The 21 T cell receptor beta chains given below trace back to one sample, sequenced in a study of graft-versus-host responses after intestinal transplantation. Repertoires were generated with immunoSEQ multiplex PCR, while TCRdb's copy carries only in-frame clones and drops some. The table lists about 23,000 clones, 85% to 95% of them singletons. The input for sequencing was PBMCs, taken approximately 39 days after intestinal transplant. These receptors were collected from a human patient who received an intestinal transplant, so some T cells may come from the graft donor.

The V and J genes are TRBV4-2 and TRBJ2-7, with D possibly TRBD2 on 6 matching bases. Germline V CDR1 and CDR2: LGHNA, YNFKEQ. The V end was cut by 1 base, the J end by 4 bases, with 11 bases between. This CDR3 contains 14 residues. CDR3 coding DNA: TGTGCCAGCAGCCAAGTCGGGAGCATGTACGAGCAGTACTTC. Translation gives CASSQVGSMYEQYF.

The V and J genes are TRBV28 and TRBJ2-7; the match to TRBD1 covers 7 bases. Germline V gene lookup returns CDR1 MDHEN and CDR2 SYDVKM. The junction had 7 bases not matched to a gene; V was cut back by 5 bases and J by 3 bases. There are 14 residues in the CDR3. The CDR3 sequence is CASSLSQGDYEQYF. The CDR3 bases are TGTGCCAGCAGTCTATCCCAGGGGGACTACGAGCAGTACTTC.

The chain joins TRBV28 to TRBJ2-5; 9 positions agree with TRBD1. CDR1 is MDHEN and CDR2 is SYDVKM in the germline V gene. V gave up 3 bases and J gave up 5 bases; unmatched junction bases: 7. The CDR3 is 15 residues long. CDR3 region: CASSFMGQGWETQYF. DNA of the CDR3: TGTGCCAGCAGTTTCATGGGACAGGGATGGGAGACCCAGTACTTC.

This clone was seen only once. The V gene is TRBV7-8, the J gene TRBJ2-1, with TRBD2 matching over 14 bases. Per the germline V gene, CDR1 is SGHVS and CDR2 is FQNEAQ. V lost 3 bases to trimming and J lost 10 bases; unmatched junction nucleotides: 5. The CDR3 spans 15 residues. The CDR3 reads CASSLGLAGDWEQFF. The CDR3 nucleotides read TGTGCCAGCAGCTTGGGACTAGCGGGAGATTGGGAGCAGTTCTTC.

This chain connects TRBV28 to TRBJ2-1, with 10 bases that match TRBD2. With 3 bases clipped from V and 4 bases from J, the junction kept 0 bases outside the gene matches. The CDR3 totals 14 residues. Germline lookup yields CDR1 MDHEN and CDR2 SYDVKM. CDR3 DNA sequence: TGTGCCAGCAGTTTGACTAGCGGGTACAATGAGCAGTTCTTC. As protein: CASSLTSGYNEQFF.

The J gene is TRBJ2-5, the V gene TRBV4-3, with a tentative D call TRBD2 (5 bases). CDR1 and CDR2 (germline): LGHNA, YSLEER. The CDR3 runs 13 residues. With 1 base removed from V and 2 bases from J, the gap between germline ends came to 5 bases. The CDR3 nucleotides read TGCGCCAGCAGCCAAGGACTACAAGAGACCCAGTACTTC. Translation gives CASSQGLQETQYF.

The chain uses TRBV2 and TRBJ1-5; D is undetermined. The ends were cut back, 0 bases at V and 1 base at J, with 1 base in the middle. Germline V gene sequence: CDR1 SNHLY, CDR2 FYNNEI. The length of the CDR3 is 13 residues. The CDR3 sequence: CASSEASNQPQHF. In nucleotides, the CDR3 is TGTGCCAGCAGTGAAGCGAGCAATCAGCCCCAGCATTTT. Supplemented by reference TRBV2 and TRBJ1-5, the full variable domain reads EPEVTQTPSHQVTQMGQEVILRCVPISNHLYFYWYRQILGQKVEFLVSFYNNEISEKSEIFDDQFSVERPDGSNFTLKIRSTKLEDSAMYFCASSEASNQPQHFGDGTRLSIL.

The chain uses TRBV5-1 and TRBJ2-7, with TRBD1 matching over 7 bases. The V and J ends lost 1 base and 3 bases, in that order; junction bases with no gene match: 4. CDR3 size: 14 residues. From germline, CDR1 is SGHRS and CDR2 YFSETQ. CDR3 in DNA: TGCGCCAGCAGCTTGACGGGACAGAACTACGAGCAGTACTTC. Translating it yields CASSLTGQNYEQYF.

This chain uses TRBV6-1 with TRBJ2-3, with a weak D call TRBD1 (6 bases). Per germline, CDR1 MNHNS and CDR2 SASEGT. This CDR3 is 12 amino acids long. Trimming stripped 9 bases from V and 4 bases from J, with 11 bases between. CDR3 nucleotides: TGTGCCAGTCAGGGGTTTGCAGATACGCAGTATTTT. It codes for CASQGFADTQYF.

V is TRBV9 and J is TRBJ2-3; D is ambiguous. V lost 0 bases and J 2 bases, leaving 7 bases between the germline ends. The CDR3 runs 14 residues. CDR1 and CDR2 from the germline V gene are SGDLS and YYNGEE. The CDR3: CASSVVGPTDTQYF. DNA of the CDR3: TGTGCCAGCAGCGTAGTGGGCCCCACAGATACGCAGTATTTT.

In DNA form, the CDR3 reads TGTGCCATCAGTGACACCGGACAGGGGTTCTACAATGAGCAGTTCTTC. This sequence encodes CAISDTGQGFYNEQFF. The V and J genes are TRBV10-3 and TRBJ2-1; 9 positions agree with TRBD1. This CDR3 has 16 residues. From germline, CDR1 is ENHRY and CDR2 SYGVKD. With V trimmed by 3 bases and J by 3 bases, 6 bases remained unmatched.

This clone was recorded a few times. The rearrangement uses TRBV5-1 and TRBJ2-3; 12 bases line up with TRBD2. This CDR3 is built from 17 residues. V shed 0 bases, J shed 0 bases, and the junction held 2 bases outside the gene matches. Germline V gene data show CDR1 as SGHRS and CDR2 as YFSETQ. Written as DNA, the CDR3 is TGCGCCAGCAGCTTGGCCGGGACTAGCGGGAGCACAGATACGCAGTATTTT. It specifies CASSLAGTSGSTDTQYF.

The CDR3 region is CATSRGPSGTNNEQFF. The DNA of the CDR3 is TGTGCCACCAGCAGGGGACCCAGCGGGACGAACAATGAGCAGTTCTTC. V is TRBV15 and J is TRBJ2-1, with 7 bases fitting TRBD2. The length of the CDR3 is 16 residues. The trim removed 3 bases at V and 5 bases at J, leaving 10 bases unmatched. Germline CDR1 LNHNV, CDR2 YYDKDF (reference sequence).

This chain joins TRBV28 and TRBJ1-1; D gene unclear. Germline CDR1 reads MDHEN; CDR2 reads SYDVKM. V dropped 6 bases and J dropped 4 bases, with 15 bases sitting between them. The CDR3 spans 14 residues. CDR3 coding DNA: TGTGCCAGCAGCCAAAGCCGGGGAGGCACTGAAGCTTTCTTT. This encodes CASSQSRGGTEAFF.

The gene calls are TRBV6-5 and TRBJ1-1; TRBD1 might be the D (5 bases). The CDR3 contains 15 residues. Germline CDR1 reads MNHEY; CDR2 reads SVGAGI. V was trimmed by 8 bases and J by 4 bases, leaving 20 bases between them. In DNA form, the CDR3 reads TGTGCCAGCGTCCCCCCATCGGGGCGTAGCACTGAAGCTTTCTTT. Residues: CASVPPSGRSTEAFF.

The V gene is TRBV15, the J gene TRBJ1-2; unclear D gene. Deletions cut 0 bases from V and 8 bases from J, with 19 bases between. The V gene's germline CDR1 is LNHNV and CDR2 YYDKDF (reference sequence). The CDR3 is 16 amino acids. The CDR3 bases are TGTGCCACCAGCAGAGATCAGCGGCCCTCCATACAGGGCTACACCTTC. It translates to CATSRDQRPSIQGYTF.

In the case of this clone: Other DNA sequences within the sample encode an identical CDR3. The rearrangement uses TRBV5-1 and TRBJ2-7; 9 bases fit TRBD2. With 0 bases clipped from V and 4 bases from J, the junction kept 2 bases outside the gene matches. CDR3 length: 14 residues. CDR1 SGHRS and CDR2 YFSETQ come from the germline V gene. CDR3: CASSLGAGGYEQYF. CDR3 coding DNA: TGCGCCAGCAGCTTGGGGGCGGGGGGGTACGAGCAGTACTTC.

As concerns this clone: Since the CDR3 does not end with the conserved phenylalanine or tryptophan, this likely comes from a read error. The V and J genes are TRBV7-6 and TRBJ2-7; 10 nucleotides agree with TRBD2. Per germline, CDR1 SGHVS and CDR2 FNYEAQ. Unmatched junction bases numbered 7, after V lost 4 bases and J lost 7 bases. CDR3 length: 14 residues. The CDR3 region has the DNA TGTGCCAGCAGCTACCTAGCGGGAGTTCGGGAGCAGTACCTC. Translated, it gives CASSYLAGVREQYL.

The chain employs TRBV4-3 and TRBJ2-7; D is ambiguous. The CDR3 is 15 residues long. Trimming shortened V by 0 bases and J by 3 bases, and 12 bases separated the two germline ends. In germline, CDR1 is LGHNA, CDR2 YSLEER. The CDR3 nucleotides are TGCGCCAGCAGCCAAGAGATAGCTGGAATCTACGAGCAGTACTTC. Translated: CASSQEIAGIYEQYF.

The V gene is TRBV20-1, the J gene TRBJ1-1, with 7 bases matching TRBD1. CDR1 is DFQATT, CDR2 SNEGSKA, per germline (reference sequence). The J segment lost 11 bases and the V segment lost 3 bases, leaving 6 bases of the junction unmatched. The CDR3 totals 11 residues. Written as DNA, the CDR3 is TGCAGTGCTAGGGGACAGCCATATGCTTTCTTT. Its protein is CSARGQPYAFF.

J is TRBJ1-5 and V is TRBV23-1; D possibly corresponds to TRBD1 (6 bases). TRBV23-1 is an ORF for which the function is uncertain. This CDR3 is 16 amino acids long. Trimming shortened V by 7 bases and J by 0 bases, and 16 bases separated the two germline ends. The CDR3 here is CASTRGTIYSNQPQHF. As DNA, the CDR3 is TGCGCCAGCACGAGAGGGACAATCTATAGCAATCAGCCCCAGCATTTT.